The T cell receptor (beta chain) described here comes from a study of identical twins. Overall study results and limits: Conclusions relied on cross-sectional statistical analysis, not following the same donors.

J lost 3 bases, V lost 1 base, and 7 bases had no gene match. The germline CDR1 and CDR2 sequences are SGHDN and FVKESK. CDR3 length: 16 residues. Carrying unique molecular identifiers, the cDNA also gained a universal primer site through template switching. Each CDR3 protein gets one entry after TCRdb re-called the 5' RACE reads with MiXCR. This table holds approximately 1.8 million distinct CDR3 sequences, about 30% found once. As for this clonotype: Its antigen is undetermined.

The V call is TRBV14, the J call TRBJ1-1; 8 bases agree with TRBD1. This receptor was taken from a newborn girl in good health. Material for sequencing was cord blood. Here the CDR3 reads CASSQGFRGRDTEAFF. CDR3 nucleotides: TGTGCCAGCAGCCAAGGATTCAGGGGGCGGGACACTGAAGCTTTCTTT.